This entry lists 9 T cell receptor beta chains sequenced from one sample in a study of T cells in localized non-small cell lung cancer. Some clones are missing from TCRdb's copy, which holds only in-frame ones; the method was immunoSEQ multiplex PCR. The sample contains 30,000 to 40,000 clones, approximately 87% of which appear only once. The source material was peripheral blood, sampled before any cancer treatment. Source of these receptors: a man between 40 and 69 years old with stage I lung adenocarcinoma.

This clone was recorded only once. The junction does not match germline at one end; this may be a read error. The chain employs TRBV5-6 and TRBJ2-7; 10 nucleotides align to TRBD1. The CDR3 is 15 residues long. CDR1 and CDR2 (germline): SGHDT, YYEEEE. DNA for the CDR3: TGTGACAGCACCCTCGGGACAGGGGATCCCTACGAGCAGTACTTC. Translating it yields CDSTLGTGDPYEQYF. Filled out from reference TRBV5-6 and TRBJ2-7, the complete variable domain reads DAGVTQSPTHLIKTRGQQVTLRCSPKSGHDTVSWYQQALGQGPQFIFQYYEEEERQRGNFPDRFSGHQFPNYSSELNVNALLLGDSALYLCDSTLGTGDPYEQYFGPGTRLTVT.

The chain links TRBV30 to TRBJ2-2; no clear D gene. Per germline, CDR1 GTSNPN and CDR2 SVGIG (reference sequence). The length of the CDR3 is 12 residues. V lost 4 bases, J lost 6 bases, and 9 bases lay in between. The CDR3: CAWNQLAGELFF. The DNA of the CDR3 is TGTGCCTGGAATCAGTTGGCCGGGGAGCTGTTTTTT.

J is TRBJ2-7 and V is TRBV5-1, with D tentatively TRBD2 (6 bases). Germline V lookup: CDR1 SGHRS, CDR2 YFSETQ. This CDR3 region has 11 residues. The ends were cut back, 0 bases at V and 12 bases at J, with 10 bases in the middle. The CDR3 here is CASSLDRGLYF. The CDR3 bases are TGCGCCAGCAGCTTGGATAGGGGACTGTACTTC.

This clone was counted once. V gene TRBV4-1 combines with J gene TRBJ1-5; 7 positions agree with TRBD1. The V gene's germline CDR1 is MGHRA and CDR2 YSYEKL. The CDR3 is 16 residues long. V shed 4 bases, J shed 2 bases, and the junction held 8 bases outside the gene matches. CDR3 sequence: CASSPGLTGGNQPQHF. CDR3 coding DNA: TGCGCCAGCAGCCCAGGCCTCACAGGGGGCAATCAGCCCCAGCATTTT.

This clone was observed a handful of times. The chain has TRBV19 and TRBJ1-1; weak D call: TRBD1 (5 bases). This CDR3 region has 14 residues. Germline lookup yields CDR1 LNHDA and CDR2 SQIVND (reference sequence). V was clipped by 3 bases and J by 5 bases, with 13 bases between them. CDR3 bases: TGTGCCAGTAGTATTAACCGGGAGGGGACTGAAGCTTTCTTT. This sequence encodes CASSINREGTEAFF.

This clone was seen more than once but under ten times. The chain is built from TRBV19 and TRBJ2-2; tentatively, D is TRBD1 or TRBD2 (5 bases each). Germline-derived CDR1 and CDR2 are LNHDA and SQIVND (reference sequence). The CDR3 has 15 amino acids. The V and J ends lost 5 bases and 5 bases respectively, with 15 bases between them. In nucleotides, the CDR3 is TGTGCCAGTAGTGGGACGGGCCTTCGGACCGGGGAGCTGTTTTTT. This codes for CASSGTGLRTGELFF. Based on the CDR3 plus reference TRBV19 and TRBJ2-2, the full variable domain is DGGITQSPKYLFRKEGQNVTLSCEQNLNHDAMYWYRQDPGQGLRLIYYSQIVNDFQKGDIAEGYSVSREKKESFPLTVTSAQKNPTAFYLCASSGTGLRTGELFFGEGSRLTVL.

This chain joins TRBV28 and TRBJ1-2; D is unclear. The CDR3 sequence is 13 residues long. With 4 bases removed from V and 6 bases from J, the gap between germline ends came to 12 bases. Per germline, CDR1 MDHEN and CDR2 SYDVKM. The CDR3 protein is CASSSPLADGYTF. The CDR3 nucleotides are TGTGCCAGCAGTTCCCCTCTAGCGGATGGCTACACCTTC.

This chain joins TRBV13 and TRBJ1-1; 8 nucleotides line up with TRBD1. J lost 5 bases, V lost 0 bases, and 2 bases had no gene match. Per the germline V gene, CDR1 is PRHDT and CDR2 is FYEKMQ (reference sequence). The CDR3 is 14 amino acids. Written as DNA, the CDR3 is TGTGCCAGCAGCTTAGGCCAGGGGGCAACTGAAGCTTTCTTT. Protein: CASSLGQGATEAFF.

V gene TRBV6-1 combines with J gene TRBJ2-7, with D perhaps TRBD1 or TRBD2 (5 bases each). The V gene lost 7 bases and the J gene lost 4 bases, with 14 bases spanning the gap. The CDR3 contains 13 residues. The germline V gene encodes CDR1 MNHNS and CDR2 SASEGT. The CDR3 loop is CASMGDGWYEQYF. CDR3 coding DNA: TGTGCCAGCATGGGGGATGGGTGGTACGAGCAGTACTTC.